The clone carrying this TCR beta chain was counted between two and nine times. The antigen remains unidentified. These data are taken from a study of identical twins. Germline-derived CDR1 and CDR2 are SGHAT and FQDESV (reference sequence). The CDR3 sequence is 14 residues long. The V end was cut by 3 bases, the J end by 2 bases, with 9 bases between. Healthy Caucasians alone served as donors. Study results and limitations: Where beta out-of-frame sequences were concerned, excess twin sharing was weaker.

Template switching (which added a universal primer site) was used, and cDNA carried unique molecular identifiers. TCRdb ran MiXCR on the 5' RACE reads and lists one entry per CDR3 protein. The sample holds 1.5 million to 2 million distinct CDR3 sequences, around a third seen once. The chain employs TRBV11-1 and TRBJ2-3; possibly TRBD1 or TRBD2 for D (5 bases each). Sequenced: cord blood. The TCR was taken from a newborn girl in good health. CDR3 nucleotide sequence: TGTGCCAGCAGCTTGGGGGACGCCACAGATACGCAGTATTTT. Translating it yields CASSLGDATDTQYF.